This is a list of T cell receptor beta chains from one sample in a study of beta chain features in type 1 diabetes. Method: immunoSEQ multiplex PCR; TCRdb's copy keeps in-frame clones and lacks some. The profile covers about 99,000 clones, with 25% to 30% appearing a single time and 0.5% to 0.55% taken by the ten largest. The specimen sequenced was central memory CD4+ T cells from blood. All receptors come from a woman aged 18-29 years with type 1 diabetes. CDR3s include the opening cysteine and the closing phenylalanine or tryptophan. The order of the fields is J gene, D gene, clone size, V gene, CDR3 DNA, CDR3 protein. D genes are given only for firm matches. Only part of the rows carry a size: once, few, many, or a class if the clone is expanded.

j_call: TRBJ2-4
d_call: TRBD2
clone_size: -
v_call: TRBV2
cdr3_nt: TGTGCCAGCAGTGATGCTAGCGGGAGTCAGAGCGGAAACATTCAGTACTTC
cdr3_aa: CASSDASGSQSGNIQYF

j_call: TRBJ2-2
d_call: TRBD1
clone_size: -
v_call: TRBV5-4
cdr3_nt: TGTGCCAGCAGCGGGTCAGACAGGGGGCTTGACACCGGGGAGCTGTTTTTT
cdr3_aa: CASSGSDRGLDTGELFF

j_call: TRBJ2-1
d_call: TRBD2
clone_size: -
v_call: TRBV5-4
cdr3_nt: TGTGCCAGCAGCTTCGGGCGACTAGCGGGAGGCTCTGTGGAGCAGTTCTTC
cdr3_aa: CASSFGRLAGGSVEQFF

j_call: TRBJ2-1
d_call: -
clone_size: few
v_call: TRBV5-1
cdr3_nt: TGCGCCAGCAGCTTGGTTACTGTCGGACAGACCTATGAGCAGTTCTTC
cdr3_aa: CASSLVTVGQTYEQFF

j_call: TRBJ2-1
d_call: -
clone_size: -
v_call: TRBV6-5
cdr3_nt: TGTGCCACCCTCCGGGCGCAGGGCGATGAGCAGTTCTTC
cdr3_aa: CATLRAQGDEQFF

j_call: TRBJ2-7
d_call: TRBD2
clone_size: -
v_call: TRBV14
cdr3_nt: TGTGCCAGCAGCCGAAGTTCGGGGGGGTGGTACGAGCAGTACTTC
cdr3_aa: CASSRSSGGWYEQYF

j_call: TRBJ2-2
d_call: -
clone_size: few
v_call: TRBV7-3
cdr3_nt: TGTGCCAGCAGCTTCGGGAACACCGGGGAGCTGTTTTTT
cdr3_aa: CASSFGNTGELFF

j_call: TRBJ2-4
d_call: TRBD1
clone_size: -
v_call: TRBV7-2
cdr3_nt: TGTGCCAGCAGCTTGGTTGGACAGACAGGGGCCAAAAACATTCAGTACTTC
cdr3_aa: CASSLVGQTGAKNIQYF

j_call: TRBJ1-2
d_call: -
clone_size: few
v_call: TRBV7-9
cdr3_nt: TGTGCCAGCAGCCCGCCGCTGACAGTTAGTAACTATGGCTACACCTTC
cdr3_aa: CASSPPLTVSNYGYTF

j_call: TRBJ2-1
d_call: -
clone_size: few
v_call: TRBV19
cdr3_nt: TGTGCCAGTACCACCTCGGAGGGGAATGAGCAGTTCTTC
cdr3_aa: CASTTSEGNEQFF

j_call: TRBJ2-1
d_call: TRBD1
clone_size: -
v_call: TRBV27
cdr3_nt: TGTGCCAGCAGCCCGGGACAGTACAATGAGCAGTTCTTC
cdr3_aa: CASSPGQYNEQFF

j_call: TRBJ1-2
d_call: -
clone_size: -
v_call: TRBV5-6
cdr3_nt: TGTGCCAGCAGCCCAGGACAGCTTAGTGGCTATGGCTACACCTTC
cdr3_aa: CASSPGQLSGYGYTF

j_call: TRBJ1-2
d_call: TRBD1
clone_size: -
v_call: TRBV4-1
cdr3_nt: TGCGCCAGCAGCCAAGATAATCGTGGGGACAGGGCTTATGGCTACACCTTC
cdr3_aa: CASSQDNRGDRAYGYTF

j_call: TRBJ2-7
d_call: TRBD2
clone_size: -
v_call: TRBV6-5
cdr3_nt: TGTGCCAGCAGTTACGGGGCGGGAGGCTCCTACGAGCAGTACTTC
cdr3_aa: CASSYGAGGSYEQYF

j_call: TRBJ1-5
d_call: -
clone_size: -
v_call: TRBV7-2
cdr3_nt: TGTGCCAGCAGCACCCACGAGAATCAGCCCCAGCATTTT
cdr3_aa: CASSTHENQPQHF

j_call: TRBJ2-1
d_call: TRBD1
clone_size: -
v_call: TRBV10-1
cdr3_nt: TGCGCCAGCAGTGAGACGCCGGGACAGCCCTACAATGAGCAGTTCTTC
cdr3_aa: CASSETPGQPYNEQFF

j_call: TRBJ1-1
d_call: TRBD1
clone_size: -
v_call: TRBV6-6
cdr3_nt: TGTGCCAGCAGGGGCCCGGGACAGAGACTCGCTGAAGCTTTCTTT
cdr3_aa: CASRGPGQRLAEAFF

j_call: TRBJ2-7
d_call: -
clone_size: few
v_call: TRBV5-5
cdr3_nt: TGTGCCAGCAGCTGGGGCGGCAGCCGCTACGAGCAGTACTTC
cdr3_aa: CASSWGGSRYEQYF

j_call: TRBJ2-1
d_call: -
clone_size: -
v_call: TRBV19
cdr3_nt: TGTGCCAGTAGTAACGTCGGAGGACGACCTAGCTCCTACAATGAGCAGTTCTTC
cdr3_aa: CASSNVGGRPSSYNEQFF

j_call: TRBJ1-1
d_call: -
clone_size: few
v_call: TRBV30
cdr3_nt: TGTGCCTGGAGCTCAACCGGGGGCACTGAAGCTTTCTTT
cdr3_aa: CAWSSTGGTEAFF

j_call: TRBJ2-5
d_call: -
clone_size: many
v_call: TRBV28
cdr3_nt: TGTGCCAGCAGAAAACTTACGGGAGAGACCCAGTACTTC
cdr3_aa: CASRKLTGETQYF

j_call: TRBJ2-2
d_call: -
clone_size: -
v_call: TRBV6-5
cdr3_nt: TGTGCCAGCAGCTCACGATCAGAGGGCGGGGAGCTGTTTTTT
cdr3_aa: CASSSRSEGGELFF

j_call: TRBJ1-2
d_call: TRBD1
clone_size: -
v_call: TRBV2
cdr3_nt: TGTGCCAGCCCAGGGGGCCTGAATGGCTACACCTTC
cdr3_aa: CASPGGLNGYTF

j_call: TRBJ1-2
d_call: -
clone_size: few
v_call: TRBV4-1
cdr3_nt: TGCGCCAGCAGCCAAGATAGGGTGGCAGGGTTATCACCCTATGGCTACACCTTC
cdr3_aa: CASSQDRVAGLSPYGYTF

j_call: TRBJ1-2
d_call: TRBD1
clone_size: -
v_call: TRBV19
cdr3_nt: TGTGCCAGTTTTCTACAGGGGGAGAACTATGGCTACACCTTC
cdr3_aa: CASFLQGENYGYTF

j_call: TRBJ2-6
d_call: TRBD1
clone_size: few
v_call: TRBV4-3
cdr3_nt: TGCGCCAGCAGCCTCTCAGGGGACAGCCGCTCTGGGGCCAACGTCCTGACTTTC
cdr3_aa: CASSLSGDSRSGANVLTF

j_call: TRBJ2-3
d_call: TRBD2
clone_size: few
v_call: TRBV5-4
cdr3_nt: TGTGCCAGCAGCTTGAGGCTAGCGGGAGGGCCAGATACGCAGTATTTT
cdr3_aa: CASSLRLAGGPDTQYF

j_call: TRBJ1-5
d_call: -
clone_size: -
v_call: TRBV30
cdr3_nt: TGTGCCTGGAGTTACGGAGGTCAGCCCCAGCATTTT
cdr3_aa: CAWSYGGQPQHF

j_call: TRBJ2-3
d_call: -
clone_size: few
v_call: TRBV7-6
cdr3_nt: TGTGCCAGCAGCTCCTACCTCGGCGGGGATACGCAGTATTTT
cdr3_aa: CASSSYLGGDTQYF

j_call: TRBJ1-1
d_call: TRBD1
clone_size: -
v_call: TRBV18
cdr3_nt: TGTGCCAGCTCTCGAGACAGGGGGGTGGACACTGAAGCTTTCTTT
cdr3_aa: CASSRDRGVDTEAFF

j_call: TRBJ2-1
d_call: -
clone_size: few
v_call: TRBV6-6
cdr3_nt: TGTGCCAGCAGTTACGAGGCAGAGCAGTTCTTC
cdr3_aa: CASSYEAEQFF

j_call: TRBJ2-5
d_call: -
clone_size: few
v_call: TRBV28
cdr3_nt: TGTGCCAGCAGCTCCGGGACATTGCAAGAGACCCAGTACTTC
cdr3_aa: CASSSGTLQETQYF

j_call: TRBJ1-3
d_call: -
clone_size: -
v_call: TRBV23-1
cdr3_nt: TGCGCCAGCACGAAGAGTTACTCTGGAAACACCATATATTTT
cdr3_aa: CASTKSYSGNTIYF

j_call: TRBJ1-1
d_call: -
clone_size: once
v_call: TRBV27
cdr3_nt: TGTGCCACCCGGAAATGGGAGGAAGCTTTCTTT
cdr3_aa: CATRKWEEAFF

j_call: TRBJ2-3
d_call: -
clone_size: once
v_call: TRBV9
cdr3_nt: TGTGCCAGCCGCGGGCAGGGGAACACAGATACGCAGTATTTT
cdr3_aa: CASRGQGNTDTQYF

j_call: TRBJ2-1
d_call: TRBD2
clone_size: few
v_call: TRBV6-5
cdr3_nt: TGTGCCAGCAGTGCAGCTTTAGCGGGAGCCCATCCGTTCTTC
cdr3_aa: CASSAALAGAHPFF

j_call: TRBJ2-1
d_call: TRBD1
clone_size: few
v_call: TRBV9
cdr3_nt: TGTGCCAGCAGCGCGGGACAGGTAGATGGTGAGCAGTTCTTC
cdr3_aa: CASSAGQVDGEQFF

j_call: TRBJ2-1
d_call: TRBD1
clone_size: -
v_call: TRBV10-3
cdr3_nt: TGTGCCATCAGGGACAGGGGCGACAATGAGCAGTTCTTC
cdr3_aa: CAIRDRGDNEQFF

j_call: TRBJ2-3
d_call: TRBD2
clone_size: few
v_call: TRBV5-6
cdr3_nt: TGTGCCAGCAGCTTGGGACTAGCGGGGCCATATGGCACAGATACGCAGTATTTT
cdr3_aa: CASSLGLAGPYGTDTQYF

j_call: TRBJ2-1
d_call: TRBD2
clone_size: few
v_call: TRBV6-6
cdr3_nt: TGTGCCAGCAGTTCGAGCGGGAGATCCTACAATGAGCAGTTCTTC
cdr3_aa: CASSSSGRSYNEQFF

j_call: TRBJ1-1
d_call: -
clone_size: few
v_call: TRBV7-2
cdr3_nt: TGTGCCAGCAGCTTAGACGAGGCTGAAGCTTTCTTT
cdr3_aa: CASSLDEAEAFF

j_call: TRBJ1-2
d_call: TRBD1
clone_size: many
v_call: TRBV30
cdr3_nt: TGTGCCTGGGGACAGGGTAACTATGGCTACACCTTC
cdr3_aa: CAWGQGNYGYTF

j_call: TRBJ1-1
d_call: -
clone_size: few
v_call: TRBV10-3
cdr3_nt: TGTGCCATCAGGGGATGGGAGGGGAACACTGAAGCTTTCTTT
cdr3_aa: CAIRGWEGNTEAFF

j_call: TRBJ2-5
d_call: -
clone_size: -
v_call: TRBV29-1
cdr3_nt: TGCAGCGTTGAAAGCCAGGGTAAAGAGACCCAGTACTTC
cdr3_aa: CSVESQGKETQYF

j_call: TRBJ1-4
d_call: -
clone_size: -
v_call: TRBV5-1
cdr3_nt: TGCGCCAGCAGCTTGGAGGGGAGGTATGAAAAACTGTTTTTT
cdr3_aa: CASSLEGRYEKLFF

j_call: TRBJ2-5
d_call: -
clone_size: -
v_call: TRBV19
cdr3_nt: TGTGCCAGCTCCCTGGGGCCCCTTTGGGAGACCCAGTACTTC
cdr3_aa: CASSLGPLWETQYF

j_call: TRBJ2-1
d_call: TRBD2
clone_size: -
v_call: TRBV5-1
cdr3_nt: TGCGCCAGCAGCTTTCTAGCGGGCACCTACAATGAGCAGTTCTTC
cdr3_aa: CASSFLAGTYNEQFF

j_call: TRBJ2-7
d_call: TRBD1
clone_size: -
v_call: TRBV7-2
cdr3_nt: TGTGCCAGCAGCTCCCGGGACAGGGACGAGCAGTACTTC
cdr3_aa: CASSSRDRDEQYF

j_call: TRBJ2-3
d_call: TRBD2
clone_size: -
v_call: TRBV5-6
cdr3_nt: TGTGCCAGCAGCTTGGTTGGGAGGGCGGGCACAGATACGCAGTATTTT
cdr3_aa: CASSLVGRAGTDTQYF

j_call: TRBJ2-5
d_call: TRBD1
clone_size: few
v_call: TRBV10-2
cdr3_nt: TGCGCCAGCGCGGGACAGGGGGCTGTTGAGACCCAGTACTTC
cdr3_aa: CASAGQGAVETQYF

j_call: TRBJ2-3
d_call: TRBD2
clone_size: -
v_call: TRBV7-3
cdr3_nt: TGTGCCAGCAGCTATCGGAGAGCGGGAGGTTCAGATACGCAGTATTTT
cdr3_aa: CASSYRRAGGSDTQYF

j_call: TRBJ2-1
d_call: -
clone_size: once
v_call: TRBV5-6
cdr3_nt: TGTGCCAGCAGCTTGAGGACTTCCTTAGGTGAGCAGTTCTTC
cdr3_aa: CASSLRTSLGEQFF

j_call: TRBJ2-6
d_call: -
clone_size: -
v_call: TRBV19
cdr3_nt: TGTGCCAGTAGTATTAAAGGGGTTAGCGGTTCATTGGGGAAAGCTGGGGCCAACGTCCTGACTTTC
cdr3_aa: CASSIKGVSGSLGKAGANVLTF

j_call: TRBJ2-5
d_call: TRBD1
clone_size: few
v_call: TRBV2
cdr3_nt: TGTGCCAGCAGTGGGACAGGGTGGGAGACCCAGTACTTC
cdr3_aa: CASSGTGWETQYF

j_call: TRBJ1-5
d_call: -
clone_size: -
v_call: TRBV28
cdr3_nt: TGTGCCAGCAGTTTATCGCAGGACTATAGCAATCAGCCCCAGCATTTT
cdr3_aa: CASSLSQDYSNQPQHF

j_call: TRBJ1-4
d_call: -
clone_size: -
v_call: TRBV28
cdr3_nt: TGTGCCAGCAGTTCCCCGGCCCTGATCGGGAATGAAAAACTGTTTTTT
cdr3_aa: CASSSPALIGNEKLFF

j_call: TRBJ2-7
d_call: -
clone_size: few
v_call: TRBV27
cdr3_nt: TGTGCCAGCAGTTCCAACGGGGTGATCAACGAGCAGTACTTC
cdr3_aa: CASSSNGVINEQYF

j_call: TRBJ2-4
d_call: TRBD1
clone_size: few
v_call: TRBV30
cdr3_nt: TGTGCCTGGGACAGGGCTAAAAACATTCAGTACTTC
cdr3_aa: CAWDRAKNIQYF

j_call: TRBJ1-1
d_call: TRBD1
clone_size: few
v_call: TRBV28
cdr3_nt: TGTGCCAGCAGTTTACCCCGGACAGGGGCCAGGGACACTGAAGCTTTCTTT
cdr3_aa: CASSLPRTGARDTEAFF